This T cell receptor beta chain was sequenced for a study of shared clonotypes between healthy human individuals. Study overall: CD8 memory received one plate per donor, CD8 naive two, CD4 memory three and CD4 naive three.

Terminally differentiated effector memory CD45RA+ cells were excluded by CCR7 positive selection of CD45RO-negative cells. At deep level, the assay was performed. For each subset, genomic DNA was distributed in equal portions over several immunoSEQ plates. Clones were read by immunoSEQ multiplex PCR, and TCRdb kept only the in-frame ones, dropping some. Counted here are fewer than 800,000 clones, about 91% occurring once; the ten biggest clones make up 20% to 25%. Germline CDR1 reads KGHSH; CDR2 reads LQKENI. V trimming: 2 bases; J trimming: 3 bases; junction bases outside the gene matches: 6. CDR3 size: 16 residues. Study outcomes and limitations: Expectations were that clonotype sharing among donors would be affected by sequencing depth.

Concerning this clone itself: Its target is not known.

The receptor's source is a man under 40 in good health. Sample: naive CD8+ T cells sorted from blood. J is TRBJ1-2 and V is TRBV18; 10 bases are shared with TRBD1. CDR3 DNA: TGTGCCAGCTCACCAAGCGGACAGGGGGGTGACTATGGCTACACCTTC. Translation gives CASSPSGQGGDYGYTF.